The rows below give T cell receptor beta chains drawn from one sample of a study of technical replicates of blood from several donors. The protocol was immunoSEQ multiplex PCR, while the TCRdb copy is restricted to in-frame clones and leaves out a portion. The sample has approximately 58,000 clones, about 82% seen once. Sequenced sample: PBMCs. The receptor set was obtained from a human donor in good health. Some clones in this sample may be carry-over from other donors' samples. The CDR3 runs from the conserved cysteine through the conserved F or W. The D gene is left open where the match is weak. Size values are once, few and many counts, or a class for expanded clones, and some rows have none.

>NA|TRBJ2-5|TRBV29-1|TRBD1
CSVAETGDRAQYF
TGCAGCGTTGCCGAGACAGGGGACAGGGCCCAGTACTTC
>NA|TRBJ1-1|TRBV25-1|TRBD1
CASSEVGGVAEAFF
TGTGCCAGCAGTGAGGTAGGGGGCGTTGCTGAAGCTTTCTTT
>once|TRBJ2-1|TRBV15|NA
CATSRAPTQGNNEQFF
TGTGCCACCAGCAGAGCCCCGACACAGGGAAACAATGAGCAGTTCTTC
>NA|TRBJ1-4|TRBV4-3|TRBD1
CASSLQTGTNEKLFF
TGCGCCAGCAGCCTACAGACAGGGACCAATGAAAAACTGTTTTTT
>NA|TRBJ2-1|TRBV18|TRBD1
CASSRGQGYHNEQFF
TGTGCCAGCTCACGCGGACAGGGGTACCACAATGAGCAGTTCTTC
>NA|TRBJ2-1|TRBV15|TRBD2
CATSRPMVSGSNEQFF
TGTGCCACCAGCAGACCAATGGTTAGCGGGAGTAATGAGCAGTTCTTC
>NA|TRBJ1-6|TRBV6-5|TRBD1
CASSWTGGRNSPLHF
TGTGCCAGCAGTTGGACAGGGGGTAGAAATTCACCCCTCCACTTT
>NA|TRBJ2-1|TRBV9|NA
CASSVGLMGGYNEQFF
TGTGCCAGCAGCGTAGGGCTAATGGGAGGTTACAATGAGCAGTTCTTC
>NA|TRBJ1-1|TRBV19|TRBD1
CASSITGVNTEAFF
TGTGCCAGTAGTATCACAGGGGTGAACACTGAAGCTTTCTTT
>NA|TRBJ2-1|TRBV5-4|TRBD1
CASSFPGQGKDEQFF
TGTGCCAGCAGCTTTCCGGGACAGGGTAAGGATGAGCAGTTCTTC
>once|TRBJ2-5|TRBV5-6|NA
CASSLDSFETQYF
TGTGCCAGCAGCCTGGATTCCTTCGAGACCCAGTACTTC
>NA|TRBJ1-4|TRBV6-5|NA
CASSFDSNEKLFF
TGTGCCAGCAGTTTCGACAGTAATGAAAAACTGTTTTTT
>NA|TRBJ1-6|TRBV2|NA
CASLSSGANNSPLHF
TGTGCCAGCCTCTCCAGTGGGGCCAATAATTCACCCCTCCACTTT
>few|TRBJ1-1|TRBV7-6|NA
CASSPRPGTEAFF
TGTGCCAGCAGCCCCCGGCCGGGGACTGAAGCTTTCTTT
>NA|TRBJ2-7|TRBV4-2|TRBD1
CASSPGQGGYEQYF
TGTGCCAGCAGCCCAGGACAGGGGGGATACGAGCAGTACTTC
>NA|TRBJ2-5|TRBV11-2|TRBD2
CASSLVVTSGRPRGETQYF
TGTGCCAGCAGCTTAGTCGTAACTAGCGGGAGGCCCAGGGGTGAGACCCAGTACTTC
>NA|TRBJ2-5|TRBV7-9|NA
CASSSGVGGETQYF
TGTGCCAGCAGCTCAGGGGTAGGCGGTGAGACCCAGTACTTC
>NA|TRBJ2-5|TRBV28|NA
CASSPTVRETQYF
TGTGCCAGCTCACCGACAGTCCGGGAGACCCAGTACTTC
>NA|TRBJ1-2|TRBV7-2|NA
CASSSNRRRDYGYTF
TGTGCCAGCAGCTCGAACAGGAGAAGGGACTATGGCTACACCTTC
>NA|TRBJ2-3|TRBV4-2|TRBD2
CASSALAGSQNTQYF
TGTGCCAGCAGCGCACTAGCGGGAAGTCAGAATACGCAGTATTTT
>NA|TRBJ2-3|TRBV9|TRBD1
CASSRTGTAGDTQYF
TGTGCCAGCAGCCGGACCGGGACAGCAGGAGATACGCAGTATTTT
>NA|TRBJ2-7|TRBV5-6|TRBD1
CASSFFGQGLEQYF
TGTGCCAGCAGCTTCTTTGGACAGGGATTGGAGCAGTACTTC
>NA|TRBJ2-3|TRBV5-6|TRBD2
CASSRTSGGRADTQYF
TGTGCCAGCAGCAGGACTAGCGGGGGCCGGGCAGATACGCAGTATTTT
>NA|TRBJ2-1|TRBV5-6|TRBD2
CASSLVLAGNNEQFF
TGTGCCAGCAGCTTGGTACTAGCGGGCAACAATGAGCAGTTCTTC
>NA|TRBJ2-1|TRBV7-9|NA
CASSFEGGGNEQFF
TGTGCCAGCAGCTTTGAGGGAGGAGGAAATGAGCAGTTCTTC
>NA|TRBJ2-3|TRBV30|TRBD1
CAWGKRTGIADTQYF
TGTGCCTGGGGGAAGAGGACAGGTATAGCAGATACGCAGTATTTT
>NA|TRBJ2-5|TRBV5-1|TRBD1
CASSLGTGIETQYF
TGCGCCAGCAGCTTGGGGACAGGGATCGAGACCCAGTACTTC
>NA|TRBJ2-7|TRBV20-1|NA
CSARLGREQYF
TGCAGTGCTAGACTTGGCCGCGAGCAGTACTTC
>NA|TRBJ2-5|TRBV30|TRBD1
CAWARDRGLETQYF
TGTGCCTGGGCCAGGGACAGGGGGTTAGAGACCCAGTACTTC
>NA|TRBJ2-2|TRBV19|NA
CASSRDRLGNTGELFF
TGTGCCAGTAGTAGAGATCGCCTCGGGAACACCGGGGAGCTGTTTTTT
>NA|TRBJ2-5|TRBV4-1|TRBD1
CASSQEGRGQGETQYF
TGCGCCAGCAGCCAAGAAGGGCGAGGACAGGGTGAGACCCAGTACTTC
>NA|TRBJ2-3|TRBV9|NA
CASSVDGANTDTQYF
TGTGCCAGCAGCGTAGATGGGGCCAACACAGATACGCAGTATTTT
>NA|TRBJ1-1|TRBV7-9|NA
CASSFWGGVGTEAFF
TGTGCCAGCAGCTTCTGGGGAGGGGTGGGCACTGAAGCTTTCTTT
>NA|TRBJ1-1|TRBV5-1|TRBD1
CASSSGQGSGTEAFF
TGCGCCAGCAGCTCCGGACAGGGATCGGGAACTGAAGCTTTCTTT
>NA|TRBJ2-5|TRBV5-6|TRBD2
CASSLSLAGEVETQYF
TGTGCCAGCAGCTTGTCGCTAGCGGGAGAGGTGGAGACCCAGTACTTC
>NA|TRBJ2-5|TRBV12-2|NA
CASRLLLAGNQETQYF
TGTGCAAGTCGCTTACTCCTAGCGGGTAACCAAGAGACCCAGTACTTC
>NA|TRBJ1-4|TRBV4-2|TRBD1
CASSQDSGTGGEKLFF
TGTGCCAGCAGCCAAGATAGCGGGACAGGGGGGGAAAAACTGTTTTTT
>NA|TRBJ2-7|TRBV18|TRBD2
CASSRGTSGRYEQYF
TGTGCCAGCTCACGGGGGACTAGCGGGAGATACGAGCAGTACTTC
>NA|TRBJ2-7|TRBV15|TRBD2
CATSRDQLANEQYF
TGTGCCACCAGCAGAGATCAACTAGCGAACGAGCAGTACTTC
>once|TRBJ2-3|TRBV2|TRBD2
CASLAGGPSDTQYF
TGTGCCAGCTTAGCGGGAGGGCCCTCAGATACGCAGTATTTT
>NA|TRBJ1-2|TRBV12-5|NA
CASGRDTNYGYTF
TGTGCTAGTGGCCGGGACACCAACTATGGCTACACCTTC
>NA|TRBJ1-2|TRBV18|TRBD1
CASSPEQGADGYTF
TGTGCCAGCTCACCAGAACAGGGGGCAGATGGCTACACCTTC
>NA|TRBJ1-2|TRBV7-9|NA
CASSLVPGSGYTF
TGTGCCAGCAGCTTAGTTCCAGGGTCGGGCTACACCTTC
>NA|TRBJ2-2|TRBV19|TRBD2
CASTVSGTNTGELFF
TGTGCCAGTACCGTTAGCGGGACCAACACCGGGGAGCTGTTTTTT
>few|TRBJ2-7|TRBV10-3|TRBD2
CAINSGTSGRAYEQYF
TGTGCCATCAACTCCGGGACTAGCGGGAGGGCCTACGAGCAGTACTTC
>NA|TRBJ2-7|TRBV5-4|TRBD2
CASSPAGGGSYEQYF
TGTGCCAGCAGCCCCGCCGGGGGGGGCTCCTACGAGCAGTACTTC
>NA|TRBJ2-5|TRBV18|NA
CASSQRDGREETQYF
TGTGCCAGCTCACAGAGAGACGGTCGGGAAGAGACCCAGTACTTC
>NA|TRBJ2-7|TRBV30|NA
CAWGAGWVTEQYF
TGTGCCTGGGGCGCGGGGTGGGTTACCGAGCAGTACTTC
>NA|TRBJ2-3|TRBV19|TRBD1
CASSRTGHTQYF
TGTGCCAGTAGTCGGACAGGCCATACGCAGTATTTT
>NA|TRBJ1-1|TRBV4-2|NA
CASSQQIDRHTEAFF
TGTGCCAGCAGCCAGCAGATCGACAGGCACACTGAAGCTTTCTTT
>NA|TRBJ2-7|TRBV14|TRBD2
CASSQVRGRIYEQYF
TGTGCCAGCAGCCAAGTTCGCGGGAGAATCTACGAGCAGTACTTC
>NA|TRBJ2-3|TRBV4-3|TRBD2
CASSQGKREHPPDTQYF
TGCGCCAGCAGCCAAGGTAAGCGGGAGCATCCCCCAGATACGCAGTATTTT
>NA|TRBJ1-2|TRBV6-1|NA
CASKGYNYGYTF
TGTGCCAGCAAGGGGTACAACTATGGCTACACCTTC
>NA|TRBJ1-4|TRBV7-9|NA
CASSLMSLGPNEKLFF
TGTGCCAGCAGCTTAATGAGTCTGGGGCCTAATGAAAAACTGTTTTTT